What follows is one T cell receptor beta chain and its context. Its antigen is not known. The data derive from a study of CXCR3-negative and CXCR3-positive naive CD8 T cells. Sorts performed in triplicate captured hundreds of thousands of cells each from every CD8+ T cell subset. Identification of naive CD8+ T cells rested on CD45RO-CCR7+CD27+CD95- status. TRB cDNA was prepared as libraries by UMI-labeled 5' RACE. TCRdb re-called the 5' RACE reads and gives one entry per CDR3 protein, without DNA. The table gives roughly 100,000 distinct CDR3 sequences; the top ten clones make up roughly 0.38% of it. Study-wide findings and caveats: CXCR3-positive naive cells had more hydrophobic TRB CDR3s than CXCR3-negative naive cells. Both naive subsets, CXCR3-negative and CXCR3-positive, displayed similar TRBV-TRBJ usage, unlike memory cells. Because surface CD5 did not distinguish the naive subsets, TCR strength was inferred from TRB CDR3 properties.

This CDR3 has 11 amino acids. Germline V gives CDR1 SGHAT, CDR2 FQNNGV. Material for sequencing was naive CXCR3+ CD8+ T cells from blood. Regarding subset: CD45RO-CCR7+CD27+CD95- naive CD8+ T cells expressing CXCR3 (TNR3+). The chain couples TRBV11-2 to TRBJ1-1. The clonotype was recovered from a human donor in good health. Some clones in this sample may be carry-over from other donors' samples. This CDR3 is CASSLVSEAFF.